These T cell receptor beta chains were read from a single sample in a study of T cell repertoires in aging, cancer and after chemotherapy. Each CDR3 protein is one row after TCRdb ran MiXCR on the multiplex PCR reads. There are some 1,300 distinct CDR3 sequences in the sample; 20% to 25% occur only once, and 69% lies in the top ten. Input material: blood. These receptors were obtained from a human donor with a solid tumor. The CDR3 runs from the conserved cysteine through the conserved F or W. D genes are given only for firm matches. Size is omitted from some rows. Given values are once, few, many or a class for expanded clones.

NA,TRBV5-6,NA,TRBJ2-3,TGTGACAGCAGCGTCAAGGGGGAAGATAAGCAGTATTTT,CDSSVKGEDKQYF
TRBD1,TRBV4-3,NA,TRBJ1-2,TGCGCCAGCAGCCAAGGACAGGGAGGGACTTACTATGGCTACACCTTC,CASSQGQGGTYYGYTF
NA,TRBV6-5,medium-sized,TRBJ2-1,TGTGCCAGCAGTCGGCCATACAATGAGCAGTTCTTC,CASSRPYNEQFF
NA,TRBV13,medium-sized,TRBJ2-2,TGTGCCAGCAGCTTGGCGATCACCGGGGAGCTGTTTTTT,CASSLAITGELFF
NA,TRBV7-2,NA,TRBJ1-2,TGTGCCAGCAGCTACCCACCCAACTATGGCTACACCTTC,CASSYPPNYGYTF
TRBD1,TRBV7-7,NA,TRBJ2-5,TGTGCCAGCAGCTCGGGACAGGGGAAGGGTCGGAAGACCCAGTACTTC,CASSSGQGKGRKTQYF
NA,TRBV12-3/TRBV12-4,medium-sized,TRBJ1-1,TGTGCCAGCAGCGTCCGGGGTGGAAGAACTGAAGCTTTCTTT,CASSVRGGRTEAFF
TRBD2,TRBV12-3/TRBV12-4,medium-sized,TRBJ2-3,TGTGCCAGCAGTTGGACTAGCGGAGATACGCAGTATTTT,CASSWTSGDTQYF
TRBD1,TRBV7-6,NA,TRBJ1-2,TGTGCCAGCAGTCCGGACAGGAACTATGGCTACACCTTC,CASSPDRNYGYTF
NA,TRBV10-2,NA,TRBJ1-6,TGCGCCAGCTCCGACCAGGGGCATACACCCCTCCACTTT,CASSDQGHTPLHF
TRBD2,TRBV11-1,few,TRBJ2-7,TGTGCCAGCAGCCGAGGAGGCGGCGGGGGGGAATACGAGCAGTACTTC,CASSRGGGGGEYEQYF
TRBD1,TRBV6-5,few,TRBJ1-1,TGTGCCAGCAACAGACAGGGAGGCACTGAAGCTTTCTTT,CASNRQGGTEAFF
NA,TRBV5-1,medium-sized,TRBJ1-1,TGCGCCAGCAGGCGGATGAACACTGAAGCTTTCTTT,CASRRMNTEAFF
NA,TRBV20-1,NA,TRBJ1-6,TGCAGTGCTAGCCGGTCGGGTTTCAATAATTCACCCCTCCACTTT,CSASRSGFNNSPLHF
TRBD1,TRBV20-1,medium-sized,TRBJ1-6,TGCAGTGCCGAGGGGGCTGGGAATTCACCCCTCCACTTT,CSAEGAGNSPLHF
NA,TRBV27,large,TRBJ2-3,TGTGCCAGCAGTTCGAGAGTCGGGACGCAGTATTTT,CASSSRVGTQYF
TRBD1,TRBV5-5,medium-sized,TRBJ2-2,TGTGCCAGCAGCTCGACAGGGACCACCGGGGAGCTGTTTTTT,CASSSTGTTGELFF
NA,TRBV20-1,medium-sized,TRBJ2-7,TGCAGTGCTACCGGACAGCCCTACGAGCAGTACTTC,CSATGQPYEQYF
NA,TRBV20-1,NA,TRBJ1-3,TGCAGTGCTAGAGGTGACCCTGGAAACACCATATATTTT,CSARGDPGNTIYF
NA,TRBV19,few,TRBJ1-1,TGTGCCAGTAGTATAAACGGGGGTGATGGAGCTTTCTTT,CASSINGGDGAFF
NA,TRBV7-9,few,TRBJ2-7,TGTGCTAGCGCCGACAGCCTCGGCTACGAGCAGTACTTC,CASADSLGYEQYF
NA,TRBV20-1,medium-sized,TRBJ2-5,TGCAGTGCTAGTCGTCACGGGGCTCAAGAGACCCAGTACTTC,CSASRHGAQETQYF
TRBD1,TRBV20-1,medium-sized,TRBJ2-7,TGCAGTGCTCTAGGGACAGGGGATGAGCAGTACTTC,CSALGTGDEQYF
NA,TRBV6-5,medium-sized,TRBJ2-7,TGTGCCAGCAGTTACTCCGAAGGTCTAACGCAGTACTTC,CASSYSEGLTQYF
NA,TRBV13,NA,TRBJ1-3,TGTGCCAGCAGTGACGCCTCGGGGGGAAACACCATATATTTT,CASSDASGGNTIYF
NA,TRBV21-1,NA,TRBJ2-7,TGTGCCAGCAGCAAAGATGCAGGTTCCTACGAGCAGTACTTC,CASSKDAGSYEQYF
NA,TRBV7-2,NA,TRBJ2-2,TGTGCCAGCAGCACCTACACCGGGGAGCTGTTTTTT,CASSTYTGELFF
TRBD2,TRBV5-1,NA,TRBJ2-5,TGCGCCAGCAGCCTAGCGGGGGCTGAAGAGACCCAGTACTTC,CASSLAGAEETQYF
NA,TRBV4-2,few,TRBJ2-7,TGTGCCAGCAGCCCACGATGGAGGCAGGGGGAGCAGTACTTC,CASSPRWRQGEQYF
NA,TRBV7-9,NA,TRBJ2-2,TGTGCCAGCAGGGGGGCCGGGGAGCTGTTTTTT,CASRGAGELFF
TRBD2,TRBV7-3,NA,TRBJ2-1,TGTGCCAGCAGCCCAAGCGGGGCCTACAATGAGCAGTTCTTC,CASSPSGAYNEQFF
NA,TRBV7-9,few,TRBJ2-1,TGTGCCAGCAGCCAAGTCGGGGGTAGCGGCAATGAGCAGTTCTTC,CASSQVGGSGNEQFF
TRBD1,TRBV5-1,NA,TRBJ1-1,TGCGCCAGCAGCTGGAGGACAGGGGTCGGGGAGGCTCTCTTT,CASSWRTGVGEALF
NA,TRBV18,medium-sized,TRBJ2-3,TGTGCCAGCTCACCACCGGGGAGCGCACGATCTAGCACAGATACGCAGTATTTT,CASSPPGSARSSTDTQYF
NA,TRBV19,medium-sized,TRBJ1-2,TGTGCCAGTATCGATCAAGCGGCCAGTAGGGCCGGCTACACCTTC,CASIDQAASRAGYTF
TRBD2,TRBV27,medium-sized,TRBJ2-7,TGTGCCAGCAGATTAACGGCGCGGGGGAGTTACGAGCAGTACTTC,CASRLTARGSYEQYF
TRBD1,TRBV4-2,medium-sized,TRBJ2-5,TGTGCCAGCAGCTACCCGACAGGGGGCGAGGGGACCCAGTACTTC,CASSYPTGGEGTQYF
TRBD2,TRBV12-3/TRBV12-4,NA,TRBJ2-1,TGTGCCAGCACTGGCGGACTAGCGGGGGGGCCTAATGAGCAGTTCTTC,CASTGGLAGGPNEQFF
NA,TRBV4-3,medium-sized,TRBJ2-1,TGCGCCAGCAGCCAAGATGCTGGCAGGAACAATGAGCAGTTCTTC,CASSQDAGRNNEQFF